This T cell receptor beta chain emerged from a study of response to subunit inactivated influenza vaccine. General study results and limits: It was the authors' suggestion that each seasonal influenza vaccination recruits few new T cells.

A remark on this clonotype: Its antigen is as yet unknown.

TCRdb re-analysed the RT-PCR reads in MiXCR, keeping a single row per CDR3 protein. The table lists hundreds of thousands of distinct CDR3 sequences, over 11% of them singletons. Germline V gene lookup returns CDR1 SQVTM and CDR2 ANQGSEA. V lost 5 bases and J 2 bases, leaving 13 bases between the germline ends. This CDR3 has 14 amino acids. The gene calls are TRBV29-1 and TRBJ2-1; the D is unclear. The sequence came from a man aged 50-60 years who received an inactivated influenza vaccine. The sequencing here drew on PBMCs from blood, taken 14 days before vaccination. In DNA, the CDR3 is TGCAGCGTTTCAGTTGGTCTGACCTACAATGAGCAGTTCTTC. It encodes CSVSVGLTYNEQFF.